The clone carrying this T cell receptor (beta chain) was observed at least ten times. Germline CDR1 is MNHEY and CDR2 is SVGEGT. This CDR3 region has 16 residues. Trimming removed 4 bases from V and 1 base from J, with 15 bases in between. Via MiXCR, TCRdb re-called the reads, giving one row per CDR3 protein. The table records under 250,000 distinct CDR3 sequences, about 30% of them present only once. This sample was included in a study of kidney transplant recipient with SARS-CoV-2 infection. This chain joins TRBV6-2 or TRBV6-3 and TRBJ2-3; possible D gene TRBD2, 5 bases. This receptor was taken from a male patient between 25 and 40 years old who had COVID-19 and was a kidney transplant recipient. Some of the T cells might come from the graft donor. The sequencing used a blood sample, collected at baseline and on roughly day 120 from a kidney transplant recipient. The CDR3 spells CASSSTWVRGTDTQYF. For the CDR3, the DNA is TGTGCCAGCAGTTCTACTTGGGTGAGGGGCACAGATACGCAGTATTTT.